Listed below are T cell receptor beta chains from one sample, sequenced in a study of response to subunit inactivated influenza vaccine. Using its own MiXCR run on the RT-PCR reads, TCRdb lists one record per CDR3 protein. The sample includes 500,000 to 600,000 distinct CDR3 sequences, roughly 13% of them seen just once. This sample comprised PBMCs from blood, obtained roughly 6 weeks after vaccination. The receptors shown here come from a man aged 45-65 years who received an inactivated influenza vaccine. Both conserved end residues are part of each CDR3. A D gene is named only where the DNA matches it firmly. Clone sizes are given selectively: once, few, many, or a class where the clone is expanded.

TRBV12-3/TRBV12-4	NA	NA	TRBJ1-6	CASSLAQGLYSPLHF	TGTGCCAGCAGTTTAGCGCAGGGGCTCTATTCACCCCTCCACTTT
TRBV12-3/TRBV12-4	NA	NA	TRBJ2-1	CATQGTYNEQFF	TGTGCCACCCAGGGGACCTACAATGAGCAGTTCTTC
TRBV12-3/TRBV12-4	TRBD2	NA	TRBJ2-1	CAISLAFRPSGANEQFF	TGTGCCATCAGTTTAGCGTTCCGGCCTAGCGGGGCCAATGAGCAGTTCTTC
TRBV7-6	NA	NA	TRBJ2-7	CASSLASSGGGYEQYF	TGTGCCAGCAGCTTAGCATCTTCCGGGGGCGGCTACGAGCAGTACTTC
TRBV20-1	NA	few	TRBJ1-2	CSARVSGLANYGYTF	TGCAGTGCTAGAGTATCGGGGTTAGCTAACTATGGCTACACCTTC
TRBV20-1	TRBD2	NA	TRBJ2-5	CSARKLAGGHETQYF	TGCAGTGCTAGAAAGTTAGCGGGGGGGCACGAGACCCAGTACTTC
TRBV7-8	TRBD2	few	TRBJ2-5	CASSKSRLARETQYF	TGTGCCAGCAGCAAATCGCGACTAGCTAGAGAGACCCAGTACTTC
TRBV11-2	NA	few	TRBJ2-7	CASSSGLGPYYEQYF	TGTGCCAGCAGCTCGGGCCTCGGGCCTTACTACGAGCAGTACTTC
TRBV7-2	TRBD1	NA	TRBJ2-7	CASSLVMRGQLYEQYF	TGTGCCAGCAGCTTAGTTATGAGGGGACAGTTATACGAGCAGTACTTC
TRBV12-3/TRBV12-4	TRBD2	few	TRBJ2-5	CASSFPSGGLGETQYF	TGTGCCAGCAGTTTTCCTAGCGGGGGGCTGGGGGAGACCCAGTACTTC
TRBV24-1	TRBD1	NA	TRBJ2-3	CATSDRPGTASTDTQYF	TGTGCCACCAGTGATCGACCGGGGACAGCTAGCACAGATACGCAGTATTTT
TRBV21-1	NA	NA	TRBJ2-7	CASSTPGTGDGEQYF	TGTGCCAGCAGCACCCCCGGGACAGGGGATGGCGAGCAGTACTTC
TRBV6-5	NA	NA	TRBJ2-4	CASSYSSQGAKNIQYF	TGTGCCAGCAGTTACTCAAGTCAGGGAGCCAAAAACATTCAGTACTTC
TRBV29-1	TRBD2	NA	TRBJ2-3	CSVEDGGLAGVGTDTQYF	TGCAGCGTTGAAGACGGGGGACTAGCGGGAGTGGGCACAGATACGCAGTATTTT
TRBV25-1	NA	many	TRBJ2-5	CASSEFPWGETQYF	TGTGCCAGCAGTGAATTTCCCTGGGGGGAGACCCAGTACTTC
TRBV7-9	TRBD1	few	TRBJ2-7	CASSLALGGAEQYF	TGTGCCAGCAGCTTAGCGCTAGGGGGCGCCGAGCAGTACTTC
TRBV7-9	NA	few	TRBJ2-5	CASSLGGIRETQYF	TGTGCCAGCAGCTTAGGGGGGATCCGAGAGACCCAGTACTTC
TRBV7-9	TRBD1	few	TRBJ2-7	CASSQNDRGRASEQYF	TGTGCCAGCAGCCAAAACGACAGGGGGAGAGCGTCCGAGCAGTACTTC
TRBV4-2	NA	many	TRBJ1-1	CASSGDGETNTEAFF	TGTGCCAGCTCAGGGGATGGGGAGACGAACACTGAAGCTTTCTTT
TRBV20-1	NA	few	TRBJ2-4	CSASPEGTKNIQYF	TGCAGTGCTAGCCCTGAGGGGACAAAAAACATTCAGTACTTC
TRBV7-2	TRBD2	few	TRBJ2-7	CASGFAGGSYEQYF	TGTGCCAGCGGCTTTGCGGGGGGGTCCTACGAGCAGTACTTC
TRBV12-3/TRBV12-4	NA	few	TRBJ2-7	CASSLWTATYEQYF	TGTGCCAGCAGTCTATGGACAGCTACCTACGAGCAGTACTTC
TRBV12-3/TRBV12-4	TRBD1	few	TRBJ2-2	CASSRWTGGNTGELFF	TGTGCCAGCAGTCGGTGGACAGGGGGCAACACCGGGGAGCTGTTTTTT
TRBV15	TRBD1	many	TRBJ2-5	CATSRDRRRGHETQYF	TGTGCCACCAGCAGAGATCGTCGCAGGGGGCACGAGACCCAGTACTTC
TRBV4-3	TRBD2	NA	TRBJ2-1	CASSQDLGTSGKQFF	TGCGCCAGCAGCCAAGATCTGGGGACTAGCGGGAAGCAGTTCTTC